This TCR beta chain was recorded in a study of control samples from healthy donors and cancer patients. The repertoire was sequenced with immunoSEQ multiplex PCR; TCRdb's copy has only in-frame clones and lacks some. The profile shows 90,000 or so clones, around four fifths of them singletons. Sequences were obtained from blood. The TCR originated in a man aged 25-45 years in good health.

CDR3 DNA sequence: TGTGCCAGCAGTGCGCGCGCAGGGGGAAGCTCCTACGAGCAGTACTTC. Amino acids: CASSARAGGSSYEQYF. The V call is TRBV27, the J call TRBJ2-7; TRBD1 matches 7 bases. With 5 bases clipped from V and 0 bases from J, the junction kept 10 bases outside the gene matches. The length of the CDR3 is 16 residues. CDR1 is MNHEY, CDR2 SMNVEV, per germline (reference sequence).